This T cell receptor (beta chain) comes out of a study of CXCR3-negative and CXCR3-positive naive CD8 T cells. Study findings and constraints: A higher hydrophobicity marked the TRB CDR3s of CXCR3-positive naive cells versus CXCR3-negative naive cells. Whereas memory cells differed, naive CXCR3-negative and CXCR3-positive cells shared similar TRBV-TRBJ usage. Fresh PBMCs served for most assays, and CXCR3 expression fell partially after cryopreservation.

CD45RO-CCR7+CD27+CD95- was the phenotype of naive CD8+ T cells. Notes on this clonotype: Its antigen is unknown.

CDR3 length equals 16 residues. Libraries of TRB cDNA were made by 5' RACE and carried UMIs. No DNA is given; TCRdb re-called the 5' RACE reads and lists each CDR3 protein once. The sample table sets out some 25,000 distinct CDR3 sequences. The receptor's source is a human donor in good health. Some clones in this sample may be carry-over from other donors' samples. The chain carries TRBV12-3 or TRBV12-4 and TRBJ1-5; as DNA is missing, the TRBD1 call by TCRdb cannot be tested. Sample: naive CXCR3- CD8+ T cells from blood. Subset denoted: CD45RO-CCR7+CD27+CD95- naive CD8+ T cells lacking CXCR3 (TNR3-). Here the CDR3 reads CASSLGPPQGRQPQHF.